This is a list of T cell receptor beta chains from one sample in a study of monozygotic twins with cystic fibrosis. Method: immunoSEQ multiplex PCR; TCRdb's copy keeps in-frame clones and lacks some. Among approximately 34,000 clones listed, approximately 96% were seen once. The sample was blood. The receptors stem from a girl aged 2 to 9 with cystic fibrosis. Both conserved end residues are part of each CDR3. A D gene is named only where the DNA matches it firmly. Only some rows state a clone size, as once, few, many or a class for expanded clones.

v_call	d_call	j_call	clone_size	cdr3_nt	cdr3_aa
TRBV7-7	TRBD1	TRBJ1-3	once	TGTGCCGTGGGACAGAACTCTGGAAACACCATATATTTT	CAVGQNSGNTIYF
TRBV5-1	TRBD2	TRBJ2-7	NA	TGCGCCAGCGCAGCGGGGGCCCACGAGCAGTACTTC	CASAAGAHEQYF
TRBV10-3	NA	TRBJ1-1	NA	TGTGCCACCGAAGGGGGACAAGTAGGGACTGAAGCTTTCTTT	CATEGGQVGTEAFF
TRBV2	TRBD2	TRBJ2-7	NA	TGTGCCAGCAAGATGGCTAGCGGGGGATCCTACGAGCAGTACTTC	CASKMASGGSYEQYF
TRBV7-2	TRBD1	TRBJ1-4	NA	TGTGCCAGCAGCATCACAGGGGGCGAGAGTGAAAAACTGTTTTTT	CASSITGGESEKLFF
TRBV4-1	NA	TRBJ1-4	NA	TGCGCCAGCAGCCAAGAACGGGGGATCAATGAAAAACTGTTTTTT	CASSQERGINEKLFF
TRBV5-6	TRBD1	TRBJ1-5	NA	TGTGCCAGCAGCGGGGGGACAGGGAGAAGTCAGCCCCAGCATTTT	CASSGGTGRSQPQHF
TRBV5-4	TRBD2	TRBJ2-3	NA	TGTGCCAGCAGCTCGTTAGCGGGAGCGGCTCCAGATACGCAGTATTTT	CASSSLAGAAPDTQYF
TRBV28	NA	TRBJ2-7	NA	TGTGCCAGCAGTTTATCGGCCTACGAGCAGTACTTC	CASSLSAYEQYF
TRBV4-2	TRBD1	TRBJ1-1	NA	TGTGCCAGCAGCCCCGGGACAGGGGTTACTGAAGCTTTCTTT	CASSPGTGVTEAFF
TRBV11-3	NA	TRBJ2-7	NA	TGTGCCAGCAGCTTAGGATTTGGGGACGAGCAGTACTTC	CASSLGFGDEQYF
TRBV28	NA	TRBJ1-2	once	TGTGCCAGCAGTTTTGACAGCTATAACTATGGCTACACCTTC	CASSFDSYNYGYTF
TRBV7-9	NA	TRBJ2-4	NA	TGTGCCAGCACCCCGAGACTAGCCAAAAACATTCAGTACTTC	CASTPRLAKNIQYF
TRBV27	NA	TRBJ2-1	NA	TGTGCCAGCAGTTTTTTGTGGAGGGGGCGCGGGTATGAGCAGTTCTTC	CASSFLWRGRGYEQFF
TRBV14	TRBD1	TRBJ1-2	NA	TGTGCCAGCAGCCGGACAGGCCGGTATGGCTACACCTTC	CASSRTGRYGYTF
TRBV18	TRBD2	TRBJ2-3	once	TGTGCCAGCTCACCAGCCCAAACGGGGGGGGATACGCAGTATTTT	CASSPAQTGGDTQYF
TRBV19	TRBD1	TRBJ1-5	NA	TGTGCCAGTACAGATCCCCGACAGGGGTTCTCTCAGCCCCAGCATTTT	CASTDPRQGFSQPQHF
TRBV6-5	NA	TRBJ2-7	NA	TGTGCCAGCAGGAACGGGGTCTCCTACGAGCAGTACTTC	CASRNGVSYEQYF
TRBV7-6	NA	TRBJ2-1	once	TGTGCCAGCAGCTTATCGGCACAGCAGTTCTTC	CASSLSAQQFF
TRBV15	NA	TRBJ1-1	once	TGTGCCACCAGTGGGGAAAGGAACACTGAAGCTTTCTTT	CATSGERNTEAFF
TRBV7-6	NA	TRBJ1-1	NA	TGTGCCAGCAGCTCCATAGGAGCCGGGTTTGGTTTCTTT	CASSSIGAGFGFF
TRBV11-2	TRBD1	TRBJ2-3	NA	TGTGCCAGCAGAGATGGGACAGGGAAGATGTTCACAGATACGCAGTATTTT	CASRDGTGKMFTDTQYF
TRBV28	NA	TRBJ1-2	NA	TGTGCCAGCAGGCTAAACGGGGGTGCCTATGGCTACACCTTC	CASRLNGGAYGYTF
TRBV28	NA	TRBJ2-1	NA	TGTGCCAGCAGTTTAATAGCGTCGAGCTCCTACAATGAGCAGTTCTTC	CASSLIASSSYNEQFF
TRBV30	NA	TRBJ2-7	NA	TGTGCCTGGAGTCGTATACAGAGGACGTACTTC	CAWSRIQRTYF
TRBV27	TRBD1	TRBJ2-1	NA	TGTGCCAGCAGTTTAACAGGACAGGTGGAATACAATGAGCAGTTCTTC	CASSLTGQVEYNEQFF
TRBV6-1	TRBD1	TRBJ1-5	NA	TGTGCCAGCAGTGAGGGACAGGCTTTATATCAGCCCCAGCATTTT	CASSEGQALYQPQHF
TRBV5-6	TRBD1	TRBJ1-6	NA	TGTGCCAGCAGCCCTAGACAGGGTTATTCACCCCTCCACTTT	CASSPRQGYSPLHF
TRBV30	TRBD1	TRBJ1-1	NA	TGTGCCTGGAGTGAATACAGGGGAATGAACACTGAAGCTTTCTTT	CAWSEYRGMNTEAFF
TRBV9	NA	TRBJ1-2	once	TGTGCCAGCAGCGCCGACGGCTCGAATGGCTACACCTTC	CASSADGSNGYTF
TRBV6-5	NA	TRBJ1-3	NA	TGTGCCAGCAGACCTACAGGAGCTGGAAACACCATATATTTT	CASRPTGAGNTIYF
TRBV25-1	NA	TRBJ2-5	NA	TGTGCCAGCAGGGGGCAAGAGACCCAGTACTTC	CASRGQETQYF
TRBV5-6	TRBD1	TRBJ2-7	NA	TGTGCCAGCAGCTGGGGACAGGGATTAGTTTCCTACGAGCAGTACTTC	CASSWGQGLVSYEQYF
TRBV7-9	TRBD1	TRBJ1-1	NA	TGTGCCAGCAGAATGGGGACAGGGGAGAACACTGAAGCTTTCTTT	CASRMGTGENTEAFF
TRBV5-5	NA	TRBJ2-7	NA	TGTGCCAGCAGCTTGGTCGCGGGACCATCCTACGAGCAGTACTTC	CASSLVAGPSYEQYF
TRBV19	TRBD1	TRBJ1-3	NA	TGTGCCAGTGCGACTCGGACAGGGGCGTCGTCTGGAAACACCATATATTTT	CASATRTGASSGNTIYF
TRBV4-2	NA	TRBJ1-1	NA	TGTGCCAGCAGCCAAAGACTGGGCACTGAAGCTTTCTTT	CASSQRLGTEAFF
TRBV5-4	TRBD2	TRBJ2-3	NA	TGTGCCAGCAGCCTGGATAGGCTAGCGGGAACAGATACGCAGTATTTT	CASSLDRLAGTDTQYF
TRBV30	NA	TRBJ1-1	once	TGTGCCTGGAGCCAGAGACACACTGAAGCTTTCTTT	CAWSQRHTEAFF
TRBV9	NA	TRBJ2-5	NA	TGTGCCAGCAGCGTAGGTACCTACCAGTACTTC	CASSVGTYQYF
TRBV30	NA	TRBJ1-3	once	TGTGCCTGGACCGAGGCTGGAAACACCATATATTTT	CAWTEAGNTIYF
TRBV10-3	TRBD2	TRBJ2-3	NA	TGTGCCATCAGTGAGTCGCAGCGGGAGGGCCACACAGATACGCAGTATTTT	CAISESQREGHTDTQYF
TRBV4-1	TRBD1	TRBJ1-1	NA	TGCGCCAGCAGCCACGCTTACAGGGGAGGTGGGACTGAAGCTTTCTTT	CASSHAYRGGGTEAFF
TRBV6-5	NA	TRBJ2-1	NA	TGTGCCAGCAGTTTGGAGAGATACAATGAGCAGTTCTTC	CASSLERYNEQFF
TRBV4-1	NA	TRBJ2-7	NA	TGCGCCAGCAGCCCTTTCCTTGAGTCGGCCTACGAGCAGTACTTC	CASSPFLESAYEQYF
TRBV30	NA	TRBJ2-7	NA	TGTGCCTGGGGCCCTAGCGTATACGAGCAGTACTTC	CAWGPSVYEQYF